This TCR beta chain was sequenced during a study of early T cells in non-severe SARS-CoV-2 infection. Study-level background: Alpha and beta chains were unpaired, from unsorted whole-blood bulk RNA.

The study's findings and limits: VDJdb matching, biased toward anti-spike CD8 responses, missed private and CD4 specificities.

This clonotype occurred many times. Its cognate antigen is unknown. Attachment of unique molecular identifiers was made to individual cDNA molecules. TCRdb used MiXCR to reprocess the 5' RACE reads, holding one entry per CDR3 protein. The table records about 67,000 distinct CDR3 sequences, under 14% of them present only once. Between the trimmed V and J ends, which lost 8 bases and 6 bases, there was a span of 16 bases. Germline CDR1 is SGHVS and CDR2 is FNYEAQ. CDR3 length equals 14 residues. The TCR originated in an adult who was a healthcare worker with PCR-confirmed SARS-CoV-2 infection or an uninfected control (not recorded which). Sequencing was carried out using whole blood. The chain links TRBV7-6 to TRBJ2-2; TRBD2 might be the D (6 bases). CDR3 residues: CASGPGGGAGELFF. CDR3 coding DNA: TGTGCCAGCGGCCCCGGGGGTGGGGCCGGGGAGCTGTTTTTT.